The clone carrying this TCR beta chain has more than one count but fewer than ten. Its cognate antigen is unknown. This CDR3 comprises 13 residues. In germline, CDR1 is MDHEN, CDR2 SYDVKM. Trimming pared 7 bases from V and 3 bases from J, leaving 12 bases between. Method: immunoSEQ multiplex PCR; TCRdb's copy keeps in-frame clones and lacks some. This sample has some 120,000 clones; more than 65% occur once, and the top ten carry about 9.5%. The data originate from a study of T cell responses to AZD1222 COVID-19 vaccine. Study conclusions and caveats: Dominant CD4 TCR responses targeted spike regions 160-218 and 743-854. The breadth and depth of Spike-specific TCRs increased once two AZD1222 doses had been given. Nearly half of spike-specific TCRs reportedly target variant regions that are unmutated in the B.1.351 and B.1.1.7 variants.

The chain employs TRBV28 and TRBJ1-1; D remains ambiguous. The source of this sequence is an adult in good health. Sequenced material: peripheral blood, taken on day 0 of AZD1222 vaccination. The CDR3 region is CASTPWVDTEAFF. CDR3 coding DNA: TGTGCCAGCACCCCCTGGGTGGACACTGAAGCTTTCTTT.